This T cell receptor beta chain emerged from a study of blood T cells in healthy people across ages. Extractions gave at least 5 micrograms of total RNA per sample. To note about this clonotype: Its antigen remains unidentified.

Next came a second PCR, run for about 6 to 12 cycles, which used a sample-barcoded 5' primer along with a J-beta primer mix. A template-switch adaptor containing 12 random nucleotides labeled each cDNA molecule. TCRdb re-called the 5' RACE reads with MiXCR, one entry per CDR3 protein. This sample has over 600,000 distinct CDR3 sequences, with 45% to 70% found just once. Notes on the study in general: Long-lived donors carried more naive CD4+ cells and greater diversity than aged donors.

Trimming removed 2 bases from V and 2 bases from J; junction bases left unmatched: 12. The length of the CDR3 is 19 residues. Germline V CDR1 and CDR2: SNHLY, FYNNEI. This sequence originates from a man aged 35-49 years in good health. The sequenced sample consisted of blood. This rearrangement joins TRBV2 to TRBJ1-5; the match to TRBD1 covers 10 bases. The DNA of the CDR3 is TGTGCCAGCAGTGAATTATTCCGGGACAGGGGAGAAGGCAATCAGCCCCAGCATTTT. This codes for CASSELFRDRGEGNQPQHF.